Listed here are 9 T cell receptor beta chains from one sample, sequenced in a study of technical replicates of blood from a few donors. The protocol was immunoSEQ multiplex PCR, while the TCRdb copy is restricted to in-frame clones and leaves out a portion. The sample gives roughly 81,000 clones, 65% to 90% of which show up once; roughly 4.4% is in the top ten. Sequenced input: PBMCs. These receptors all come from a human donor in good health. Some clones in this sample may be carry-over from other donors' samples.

This chain's CDR3 is CASSLSSGSIPDTQYF. DNA for the CDR3: TGTGCCAGCAGCCTATCCAGCGGGAGTATCCCAGATACGCAGTATTTT. The chain couples TRBV11-2 to TRBJ2-3; 8 nucleotides match TRBD2. The V gene end was trimmed by 5 bases and the J gene end by 4 bases; junction bases not matched to a gene: 11. The V gene's germline CDR1 is SGHAT and CDR2 FQNNGV. CDR3 size: 16 residues.

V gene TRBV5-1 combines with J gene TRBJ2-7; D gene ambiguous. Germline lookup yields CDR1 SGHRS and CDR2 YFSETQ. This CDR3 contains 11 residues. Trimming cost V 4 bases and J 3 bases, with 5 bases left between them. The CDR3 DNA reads TGCGCCAGCAGCCAGGACTACGAGCAGTACTTC. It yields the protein CASSQDYEQYF.

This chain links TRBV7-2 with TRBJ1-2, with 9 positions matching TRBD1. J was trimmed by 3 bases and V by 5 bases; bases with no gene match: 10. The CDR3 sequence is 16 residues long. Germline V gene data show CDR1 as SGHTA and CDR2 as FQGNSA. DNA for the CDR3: TGTGCCAGCAGCCTCACCGGGACAGGGATAGACTATGGCTACACCTTC. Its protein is CASSLTGTGIDYGYTF.

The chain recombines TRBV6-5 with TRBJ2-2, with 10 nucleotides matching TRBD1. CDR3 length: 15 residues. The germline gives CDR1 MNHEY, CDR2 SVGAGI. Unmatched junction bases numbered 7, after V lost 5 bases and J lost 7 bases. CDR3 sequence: CASSPTGGRNGELFF. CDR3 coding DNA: TGTGCCAGCAGTCCGACAGGGGGCAGGAACGGGGAGCTGTTTTTT.

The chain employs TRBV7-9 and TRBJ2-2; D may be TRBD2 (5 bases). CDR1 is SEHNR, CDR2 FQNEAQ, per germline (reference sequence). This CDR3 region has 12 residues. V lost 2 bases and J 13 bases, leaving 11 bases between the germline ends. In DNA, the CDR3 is TGTGCCAGCAGCTTACGAGAGGGAAGGCTGTTTTTT. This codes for CASSLREGRLFF. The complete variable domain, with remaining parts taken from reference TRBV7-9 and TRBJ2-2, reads DTGVSQNPRHKITKRGQNVTFRCDPISEHNRLYWYRQTLGQGPEFLTYFQNEAQLEKSRLLSDRFSAERPKGSFSTLEIQRTEQGDSAMYLCASSLREGRLFFGEGSRLTVL.

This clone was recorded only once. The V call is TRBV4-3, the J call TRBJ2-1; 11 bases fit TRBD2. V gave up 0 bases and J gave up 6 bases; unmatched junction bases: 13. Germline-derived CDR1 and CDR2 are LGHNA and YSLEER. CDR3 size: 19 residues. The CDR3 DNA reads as TGCGCCAGCAGCCAAGATTGGACGTGGGAGGGACTAGCGGTCAATGAGCAGTTCTTC. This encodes CASSQDWTWEGLAVNEQFF.

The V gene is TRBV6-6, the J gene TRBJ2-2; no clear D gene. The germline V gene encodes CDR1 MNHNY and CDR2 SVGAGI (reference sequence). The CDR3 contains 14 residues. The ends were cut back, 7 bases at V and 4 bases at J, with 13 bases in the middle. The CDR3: CASTGWRGTGELFF. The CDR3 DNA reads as TGTGCCAGCACTGGGTGGCGCGGCACCGGGGAGCTGTTTTTT.

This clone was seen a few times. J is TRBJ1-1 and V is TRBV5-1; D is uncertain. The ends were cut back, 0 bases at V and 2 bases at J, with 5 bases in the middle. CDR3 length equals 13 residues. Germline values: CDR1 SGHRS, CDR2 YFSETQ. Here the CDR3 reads CASSLALNTEAFF. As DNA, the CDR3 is TGCGCCAGCAGCTTGGCCCTTAACACTGAAGCTTTCTTT.

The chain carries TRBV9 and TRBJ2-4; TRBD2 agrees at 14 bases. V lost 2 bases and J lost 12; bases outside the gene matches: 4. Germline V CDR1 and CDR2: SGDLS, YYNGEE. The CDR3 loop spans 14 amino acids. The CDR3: CASSVGTSGGGQYF. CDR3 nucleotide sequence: TGTGCCAGCAGCGTGGGGACTAGCGGGGGAGGTCAGTACTTC. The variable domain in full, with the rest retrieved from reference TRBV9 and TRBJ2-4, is DSGVTQTPKHLITATGQRVTLRCSPRSGDLSVYWYQQSLDQGLQFLIQYYNGEERAKGNILERFSAQQFPDLHSELNLSSLELGDSALYFCASSVGTSGGGQYFGAGTRLSVL.